These 21 T cell receptor beta chains originate from one sample sequenced in a study of CD8 T cells in Susac syndrome. The RNA input was 0.5 to 1 ug, and it was reverse transcribed with random hexamers. One entry per CDR3 protein results from TCRdb running MiXCR on the immunoSEQ multiplex PCR reads. This table has about 200,000 distinct CDR3 sequences, 80% to 95% appearing once. Sequenced sample: CD8+ T cells from PBMCs. These receptor sequences come from a human donor with multiple sclerosis.

The V and J genes are TRBV21-1 and TRBJ2-5; TRBD1 was called by the table and not checked on the DNA. TRBV21-1 is a pseudogene. There are 17 residues in the CDR3. CDR3 nucleotide sequence: TGTGCCAGCAGCAAAGAGGCGGGCAGGGGGCGCGACGAGACCCAGTACTTC. Its protein is CASSKEAGRGRDETQYF.

The chain links TRBV6-5 to TRBJ2-3; TRBD2 matches at 13 bases. Germline V lookup: CDR1 MNHEY, CDR2 SVGAGI. J lost 6 bases, V lost 2 bases, and 11 bases had no gene match. This CDR3 has 18 amino acids. CDR3 bases: TGTGCCAGCAGTTACACCATTTTTACTAGCGGGGGGGAGGATACGCAGTATTTT. Its translation: CASSYTIFTSGGEDTQYF.

The chain joins TRBV30 to TRBJ2-5, with D possibly matching TRBD1 (6 bases). Germline V gives CDR1 GTSNPN, CDR2 SVGIG (reference sequence). The length of the CDR3 is 15 residues. The germline V and J ends were trimmed by 4 bases and 1 base, with 16 bases remaining between them. In nucleotides, the CDR3 is TGTGCCTGGAAACTAGTCCAGGGGCTCCAAGAGACCCAGTACTTC. Translated: CAWKLVQGLQETQYF. Full variable domain (rest looked up from reference TRBV30 and TRBJ2-5): SQTIHQWPATLVQPVGSPLSLECTVEGTSNPNLYWYRQAAGRGLQLLFYSVGIGQISSEVPQNLSASRPQDRQFILSSKKLLLSDSGFYLCAWKLVQGLQETQYFGPGTRLLVL.

The V gene is TRBV29-1, the J gene TRBJ2-2; D ambiguous. The V gene lost 4 bases and the J gene lost 0 bases, with 3 bases spanning the gap. CDR1 SQVTM and CDR2 ANQGSEA come from the germline V gene. CDR3 length: 12 residues. CDR3 nucleotides: TGCAGCGTTGTTGCGAACACCGGGGAGCTGTTTTTT. Amino acids: CSVVANTGELFF.

This chain connects TRBV13 to TRBJ2-5; D remains ambiguous. Looked up from germline, CDR1 is PRHDT and CDR2 is FYEKMQ (reference sequence). V shed 3 bases and J shed 3 bases, with 11 bases lying between them. The CDR3 contains 14 residues. The CDR3: CASSLPGMEETQYF. CDR3 sequence (DNA): TGTGCCAGCAGCTTGCCCGGAATGGAAGAGACCCAGTACTTC. The complete variable domain, with remaining parts taken from reference TRBV13 and TRBJ2-5, reads AAGVIQSPRHLIKEKRETATLKCYPIPRHDTVYWYQQGPGQDPQFLISFYEKMQSDKGSIPDRFSAQQFSDYHSELNMSSLELGDSALYFCASSLPGMEETQYFGPGTRLLVL.

This chain uses TRBV7-9 with TRBJ1-3; D call uncertain. The length of the CDR3 is 15 residues. Trimming shortened V by 0 bases and J by 2 bases, and 8 bases separated the two germline ends. Per germline, CDR1 SEHNR and CDR2 FQNEAQ (reference sequence). In nucleotides, the CDR3 is TGTGCCAGCAGCTTAGCGGACGGGGCTGGAAACACCATATATTTT. Its translation is CASSLADGAGNTIYF.

The gene calls are TRBV10-3 and TRBJ1-5, with D possibly matching TRBD1 (5 bases). The length of the CDR3 is 14 residues. Trimming took off 3 bases at V and 6 bases at J, with 12 bases between the two ends. Germline loops: CDR1 ENHRY, CDR2 SYGVKD. The CDR3 nucleotides are TGTGCCATCAGTGAAGGGGCGTGGGGTCAGCCCCAGCATTTT. It is translated as CAISEGAWGQPQHF.

The chain joins TRBV15 to TRBJ2-1; TRBD2 matches at 9 bases. This CDR3 is 16 amino acids long. With V trimmed by 7 bases and J by 1 base, 8 bases remained unmatched. Germline V gene data show CDR1 as LNHNV and CDR2 as YYDKDF (reference sequence). CDR3 residues: CATTSTSGQSYNEQFF. In DNA form, the CDR3 reads TGTGCCACCACTAGTACTAGCGGGCAATCCTACAATGAGCAGTTCTTC.

CDR3 DNA: TGTGCCAGCAGCTTAGCGGGGGGAGATGGCTACACCTTC. Translating it yields CASSLAGGDGYTF. The V and J genes are TRBV7-9 and TRBJ1-2; TRBD1 might be the D (5 bases). Germline CDR1 and CDR2: SEHNR and FQNEAQ (reference sequence). The CDR3 runs to 13 residues. V shed 0 bases and J shed 6 bases, with 8 bases lying between them.

The chain couples TRBV9 to TRBJ2-7; 7 bases are shared with TRBD1. V dropped 0 bases and J dropped 2; count of bases not matched to a gene: 5. The CDR3 spans 15 residues. In germline, CDR1 is SGDLS, CDR2 YYNGEE. The CDR3 nucleotides read TGTGCCAGCAGCGTAGACAAGGGGGCAACCTACGAGCAGTACTTC. Protein product: CASSVDKGATYEQYF.

This chain links TRBV4-1 with TRBJ2-7; TRBD2 is a possible D gene (6 bases). CDR3 size: 13 residues. The ends were cut back, 5 bases at V and 5 bases at J, with 13 bases in the middle. The germline V gene has CDR1 MGHRA and CDR2 YSYEKL. Here the CDR3 DNA reads TGCGCCAGCAGCGTAATGGGGGGAAACGAGCAGTACTTC. Its protein product is CASSVMGGNEQYF.

The chain couples TRBV5-4 to TRBJ2-7; D is undetermined. Trimming removed 0 bases from V and 6 bases from J, with 10 bases in between. The V gene's germline CDR1 is SGHNT and CDR2 YYREEE (reference sequence). This CDR3 contains 13 residues. CDR3 in DNA: TGTGCCAGCAGCTTGGGACAAGCACCCGAGCAGTACTTC. Its protein product is CASSLGQAPEQYF.

This clonotype showed up just once. The J gene is TRBJ2-7, the V gene TRBV6-5; no clear D. Germline V lookup: CDR1 MNHEY, CDR2 SVGAGI. The germline V and J ends were trimmed by 11 bases and 2 bases, with 16 bases remaining between them. This CDR3 is built from 13 residues. Here the CDR3 reads CAPRPQPPYEQYF. CDR3 nucleotides: TGTGCCCCCCGGCCCCAACCTCCCTACGAGCAGTACTTC.

The chain joins TRBV6-5 to TRBJ2-7, with a weak D call TRBD1 (6 bases). The CDR3 totals 13 residues. Trimming took 8 bases from V and 10 from J, leaving 21 bases between them. Looked up from germline, CDR1 is MNHEY and CDR2 is SVGAGI. The CDR3 bases are TGTGCCAGCGGGACACCGGGAAGAAGAGAACAGTACTTC. Its translation is CASGTPGRREQYF.

The chain joins TRBV10-3 to TRBJ1-1; D possibly corresponds to TRBD1 (5 bases). Germline V gene sequence: CDR1 ENHRY, CDR2 SYGVKD. V was trimmed by 0 bases and J by 5 bases, leaving 13 bases between them. This CDR3 region has 15 residues. CDR3 coding DNA: TGTGCCATCAGTGAGTCGGAGCCAGGGTGGACTGAAGCTTTCTTT. Its protein is CAISESEPGWTEAFF.

J is TRBJ1-1 and V is TRBV29-1; 8 nucleotides agree with TRBD1. Germline V gene sequence: CDR1 SQVTM, CDR2 ANQGSEA. V shed 6 bases and J 4 bases; nucleotides not matched to a gene: 7. This CDR3 comprises 13 residues. The CDR3 loop is CSVDRGSGTEAFF. The DNA of the CDR3 is TGCAGCGTCGACAGGGGTTCGGGCACTGAAGCTTTCTTT.

The rearrangement links TRBV7-3 to TRBJ1-1; the D is unclear. Germline CDR1 SGHTA, CDR2 FQGTGA. There are 17 residues in the CDR3. V was pared by 5 bases and J by 0 bases, with 19 bases between. This chain's CDR3 is CASSPSEVQHMNTEAFF. CDR3 coding DNA: TGTGCCAGCAGCCCGAGTGAAGTCCAGCACATGAACACTGAAGCTTTCTTT.

V gene TRBV29-1 combines with J gene TRBJ2-1; 12 bases are shared with TRBD2. The J segment lost 9 bases and the V segment lost 3 bases, leaving 6 bases of the junction unmatched. The V gene's germline CDR1 is SQVTM and CDR2 ANQGSEA. The CDR3 is made up of 14 amino acids. CDR3: CSVELLAGGAEQFF. The CDR3 DNA sequence: TGCAGCGTTGAGCTCCTAGCGGGGGGGGCTGAGCAGTTCTTC.

V and J are TRBV14 and TRBJ2-5; no clear D. The V and J ends lost 1 base and 5 bases respectively, with 11 bases between them. Germline V CDR1 and CDR2: SGHDN, FVKESK. The CDR3 has 14 amino acids. CDR3 region: CASSQVQVLETQYF. The DNA for the CDR3 is TGTGCCAGCAGCCAAGTGCAGGTCCTGGAGACCCAGTACTTC.

The chain employs TRBV27 and TRBJ2-7; unclear D gene. CDR3 length equals 13 residues. Per germline, CDR1 MNHEY and CDR2 SMNVEV (reference sequence). The germline V and J ends were trimmed by 6 bases and 6 bases, with 15 bases remaining between them. Written as DNA, the CDR3 is TGTGCCAGCAGCAGGAGCGACACTCCCGAGCAGTACTTC. Translation: CASSRSDTPEQYF.

J is TRBJ2-1 and V is TRBV9; 9 nucleotides agree with TRBD2. The CDR3 length is 16 residues. V shed 3 bases, J shed 2 bases, and the junction held 6 bases outside the gene matches. The germline V gene encodes CDR1 SGDLS and CDR2 YYNGEE. CDR3 in DNA: TGTGCCAGCAGCGGCCGACTAGCGGATACCTACAATGAGCAGTTCTTC. Translated: CASSGRLADTYNEQFF.